The 23 T cell receptor beta chains given below trace back to one sample, sequenced in a study of blood T cell repertoires in COVID-19. Clones were sequenced by immunoSEQ multiplex PCR, and TCRdb holds only the in-frame ones, with some missing. The sample lists about 260,000 clones, roughly 80% occurring once. The sample was peripheral blood. Receptors were obtained from a man aged 55 to 70 with acute or convalescent COVID-19.

The chain recombines TRBV7-3 with TRBJ2-2; no clear D gene. The ends were cut back, 5 bases at V and 3 bases at J, with 7 bases in the middle. The CDR3 is 13 amino acids. Germline V gene data show CDR1 as SGHTA and CDR2 as FQGTGA. The CDR3 sequence is CASSPQYTGELFF. For the CDR3, the DNA is TGTGCCAGCAGCCCCCAATACACCGGGGAGCTGTTTTTT.

CDR3 DNA sequence: TGTGCCAGCAGTTACTTCGGGACAGGGGACTACGAGCAGTACTTC. The encoded protein is CASSYFGTGDYEQYF. The chain is built from TRBV7-8 and TRBJ2-7; 10 bases agree with TRBD1. From germline, CDR1 is SGHVS and CDR2 FQNEAQ. V dropped 6 bases and J dropped 3; count of bases not matched to a gene: 8. CDR3 size: 15 residues.

This chain links TRBV28 with TRBJ1-2; D call uncertain. The germline gives CDR1 MDHEN, CDR2 SYDVKM. V gave up 3 bases and J gave up 9 bases, with 8 bases separating them. This CDR3 is built from 11 residues. This chain's CDR3 is CASSLGASYTF. CDR3 sequence (DNA): TGTGCCAGCAGTTTGGGAGCGAGCTACACCTTC.

The V call is TRBV9, the J call TRBJ1-2, with TRBD1 matching over 9 bases. V was clipped by 5 bases and J by 0 bases; unmatched bases: 2. This CDR3 is built from 14 residues. Germline assignment: CDR1 SGDLS and CDR2 YYNGEE. The CDR3 reads CASRGQGANYGYTF. CDR3 in DNA: TGTGCCAGCAGGGGACAGGGAGCTAACTATGGCTACACCTTC.

This clone was picked up a small number of times. The J gene is TRBJ1-2, the V gene TRBV30; 8 nucleotides agree with TRBD1. The CDR3 extends over 13 amino acids. Germline values: CDR1 GTSNPN, CDR2 SVGIG (reference sequence). J gave up 5 bases and V 1 base, and 3 bases lay outside the gene matches. This CDR3 is CAWSGDRRYGYTF. DNA of the CDR3: TGTGCCTGGAGTGGGGACAGGAGGTATGGCTACACCTTC.

This CDR3 is CATYSGFGGTFF. DNA of the CDR3: TGTGCCACATACTCAGGATTCGGGGGGACTTTCTTT. V usage is TRBV2 and J usage is TRBJ1-1; maybe TRBD1 (5 bases). Germline lookup yields CDR1 SNHLY and CDR2 FYNNEI. CDR3 size: 12 residues. Trimming cost V 10 bases and J 12 bases, with 21 bases left between them. The full variable domain, its missing parts supplied by reference TRBV2 and TRBJ1-1, is EPEVTQTPSHQVTQMGQEVILRCVPISNHLYFYWYRQILGQKVEFLVSFYNNEISEKSEIFDDQFSVERPDGSNFTLKIRSTKLEDSAMYFCATYSGFGGTFFGQGTRLTVV.

The rearrangement joins TRBV6-2 or TRBV6-3 to TRBJ2-7, with 7 bases identical to TRBD1. The CDR3 has 15 amino acids. Germline V lookup: CDR1 MNHEY, CDR2 SVGEGT. With V trimmed by 2 bases and J by 2 bases, 6 bases remained unmatched. The CDR3 protein is CASSYPTGIAYEQYF. The DNA for the CDR3 is TGTGCCAGCAGTTACCCGACAGGGATCGCCTACGAGCAGTACTTC.

The chain's CDR3 is CASRTAGETQYF. For the CDR3, the DNA is TGTGCCAGCAGAACGGCAGGGGAGACCCAGTACTTC. The chain joins TRBV28 to TRBJ2-5, with TRBD1 as a possible D gene (5 bases). The length of the CDR3 is 12 residues. Deletions cut 6 bases from V and 5 bases from J, with 10 bases between. Germline-derived CDR1 and CDR2 are MDHEN and SYDVKM.

This clone was seen a single time. The chain has TRBV12-3 or TRBV12-4 and TRBJ2-7, with a weak D call TRBD1 (5 bases). This CDR3 region has 13 residues. Trimming removed 7 bases from V and 0 bases from J, with 10 bases in between. The CDR3 sequence is CASTVDSSYEQYF. The DNA for the CDR3 is TGTGCCAGCACCGTAGACAGCTCCTACGAGCAGTACTTC.

This clone showed up just once. The rearrangement joins TRBV27 to TRBJ2-1; the match to TRBD2 covers 8 bases. There are 19 residues in the CDR3. Trimming took 0 bases from V and 0 from J; bases not matched to a gene: 10. CDR1 and CDR2 (germline): MNHEY, SMNVEV (reference sequence). CDR3 sequence: CASSLSGGGTVRSYNEQFF. CDR3 DNA: TGTGCCAGCAGTTTATCGGGCGGGGGGACTGTACGCTCCTACAATGAGCAGTTCTTC.

The genes are TRBV12-3 or TRBV12-4 and TRBJ2-3; 7 bases map to TRBD1. CDR3 size: 13 residues. J gave up 1 base and V 7 bases, and 2 bases lay outside the gene matches. The CDR3 DNA follows: TGTGCCAGCAACCAGGGGGGCACAGATACGCAGTATTTT. Translating gives CASNQGGTDTQYF.

V usage is TRBV5-1 and J usage is TRBJ2-7, with 10 bases aligning to TRBD1. The CDR3 covers 15 residues. CDR1 is SGHRS and CDR2 is YFSETQ in the germline V gene. Losses at the gene ends were 1 base for V and 4 bases for J; bases not matched to a gene: 5. CDR3 coding DNA: TGCGCCAGCAGCTTGCAACCGGGACAGGGGTACGAGCAGTACTTC. This sequence encodes CASSLQPGQGYEQYF. Filled out from reference TRBV5-1 and TRBJ2-7, the complete variable domain reads KAGVTQTPRYLIKTRGQQVTLSCSPISGHRSVSWYQQTPGQGLQFLFEYFSETQRNKGNFPGRFSGRQFSNSRSEMNVSTLELGDSALYLCASSLQPGQGYEQYFGPGTRLTVT.

This CDR3 reads CASSPGTGEYGYTF. The DNA for the CDR3 is TGTGCCAGCTCACCGGGGACAGGGGAATATGGCTACACCTTC. The chain uses TRBV18 and TRBJ1-2; TRBD1 aligns across 10 bases. Germline V lookup: CDR1 KGHSH, CDR2 LQKENI. The CDR3 is 14 amino acids. Trimming at V came to 3 bases and at J to 5 bases, leaving 3 bases not matched to a gene.

The rearrangement links TRBV7-3 to TRBJ2-7, with D possibly being TRBD1 (6 bases). V lost 2 bases and J lost 2, with 13 bases in between. Germline V gene data show CDR1 as SGHTA and CDR2 as FQGTGA. This CDR3 contains 15 residues. The CDR3 loop is CASSLLGAGAYEQYF. CDR3 nucleotides: TGTGCCAGCAGCTTACTGGGGGCCGGGGCCTACGAGCAGTACTTC. Using reference TRBV7-3 and TRBJ2-7 for the parts outside the CDR3, the full variable domain is GAGVSQTPSNKVTEKGKYVELRCDPISGHTALYWYRQSLGQGPEFLIYFQGTGAADDSGLPNDRFFAVRPEGSVSTLKIQRTERGDSAVYLCASSLLGAGAYEQYFGPGTRLTVT.

The CDR3 DNA reads TGTGCCAGCAGCTCCGGGACAGGGGGCACTGAAGCTTTCTTT. Its protein product is CASSSGTGGTEAFF. The chain recombines TRBV7-3 with TRBJ1-1, with TRBD1 matching 11 bases. Germline values: CDR1 SGHTA, CDR2 FQGTGA. J was trimmed by 4 bases and V by 4 bases; bases with no gene match: 2. The CDR3 totals 14 residues.

The V call is TRBV6-5, the J call TRBJ1-1; 9 bases align to TRBD1. The CDR3 covers 14 residues. CDR1 is MNHEY and CDR2 is SVGAGI in the germline V gene. With 5 bases clipped from V and 4 bases from J, the junction kept 5 bases outside the gene matches. CDR3 nucleotide sequence: TGTGCCAGCAGTCCACAGGGGGCCAGCACTGAAGCTTTCTTT. Protein sequence: CASSPQGASTEAFF.

The chain joins TRBV5-1 to TRBJ1-3; TRBD1 is a possible D gene (5 bases). The CDR3 sequence is 14 residues long. Germline-derived CDR1 and CDR2 are SGHRS and YFSETQ. Between the trimmed V and J ends, which lost 4 bases and 0 bases, there was a span of 8 bases. CDR3 in amino acids: CASSTGGSGNTIYF. The CDR3 DNA is TGCGCCAGCAGCACGGGGGGCTCTGGAAACACCATATATTTT.

The CDR3 DNA follows: TGTGCCAGCAGCTCAAAAGACAGACCGGACACCATATATTTT. Its protein is CASSSKDRPDTIYF. V is TRBV7-9 and J is TRBJ1-3; a weak D match, TRBD1 (5 bases). Trimming removed 4 bases from V and 8 bases from J, with 15 bases in between. The V gene's germline CDR1 is SEHNR and CDR2 FQNEAQ (reference sequence). This CDR3 is built from 14 residues.

The chain combines TRBV24-1 with TRBJ2-1; 11 positions agree with TRBD2. V was pared by 4 bases and J by 6 bases, with 7 bases of the junction left unmatched. The germline V gene encodes CDR1 KGHDR and CDR2 SFDVKD. The CDR3 spans 16 residues. The CDR3 loop is CATSDHSGRAFNEQFF. The CDR3 DNA sequence: TGTGCCACCAGTGACCATAGCGGGAGGGCCTTCAATGAGCAGTTCTTC.

There are a few counts of this clone. The gene calls are TRBV28 and TRBJ1-4, with 9 bases that match TRBD1. J gave up 5 bases and V 5 bases, and 6 bases lay outside the gene matches. CDR3 size: 15 residues. Per germline, CDR1 MDHEN and CDR2 SYDVKM. The CDR3 reads CASSEPGQGNEKLFF. The CDR3 region has the DNA TGTGCCAGCAGTGAGCCGGGACAGGGAAATGAAAAACTGTTTTTT.

The rearrangement joins TRBV3-1 (or the pseudogene TRBV3-2) to TRBJ2-1, with D possibly TRBD1 on 6 matching bases. Germline CDR1 reads LGHDT; CDR2 reads YNNKEL (reference sequence). The length of the CDR3 is 13 residues. Trimming took 0 bases from V and 7 from J, leaving 7 bases between them. CDR3 residues: CASSQDRGNEQFF. The CDR3 coding sequence is TGTGCCAGCAGCCAAGATAGGGGGAATGAGCAGTTCTTC.

The chain uses TRBV5-6 and TRBJ2-5, with a tentative D call TRBD2 (6 bases). V lost 1 base, J lost 4 bases, and 11 bases lay in between. In germline, CDR1 is SGHDT, CDR2 YYEEEE. This CDR3 contains 14 residues. The CDR3 is CASSLSGGGETQYF. CDR3 DNA sequence: TGTGCCAGCAGCTTGTCCGGGGGAGGAGAGACCCAGTACTTC. Based on the CDR3 plus reference TRBV5-6 and TRBJ2-5, the full variable domain is DAGVTQSPTHLIKTRGQQVTLRCSPKSGHDTVSWYQQALGQGPQFIFQYYEEEERQRGNFPDRFSGHQFPNYSSELNVNALLLGDSALYLCASSLSGGGETQYFGPGTRLLVL.

This chain links TRBV19 with TRBJ2-1; 7 bases are a match to TRBD2. This CDR3 region has 14 residues. The germline V gene has CDR1 LNHDA and CDR2 SQIVND (reference sequence). V trimming: 6 bases; J trimming: 5 bases; junction bases outside the gene matches: 7. The CDR3 reads CASRWTSGNNEQFF. DNA for the CDR3: TGTGCCAGTAGGTGGACTAGTGGTAACAATGAGCAGTTCTTC.